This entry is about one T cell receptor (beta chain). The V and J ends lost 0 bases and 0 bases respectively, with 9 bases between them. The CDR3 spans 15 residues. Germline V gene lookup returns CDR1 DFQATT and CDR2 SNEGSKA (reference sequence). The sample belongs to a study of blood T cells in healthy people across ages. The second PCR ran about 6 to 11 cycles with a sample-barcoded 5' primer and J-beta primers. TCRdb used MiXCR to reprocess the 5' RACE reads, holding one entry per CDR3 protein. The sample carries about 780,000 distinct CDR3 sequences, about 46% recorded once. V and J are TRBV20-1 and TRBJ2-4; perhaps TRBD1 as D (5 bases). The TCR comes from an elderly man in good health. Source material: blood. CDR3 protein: CSARDLGVAKNIQYF. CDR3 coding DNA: TGCAGTGCTAGAGATCTAGGGGTAGCCAAAAACATTCAGTACTTC.